This is a list of T cell receptor beta chains from one sample in a study of T cell responses to AZD1222 COVID-19 vaccine. TCRdb's table, derived via immunoSEQ multiplex PCR, lists solely in-frame clones and lacks some. The repertoire holds over 120,000 clones, over 90% seen once, with 4.5% to 5.5% in the top ten. Sequencing used peripheral blood, obtained on day 0 of AZD1222 vaccination. These receptors were collected from an adult in good health. Both conserved end residues are part of each CDR3. A D gene is named only where the DNA matches it firmly. A clone size is listed for some rows: how often the clone was seen (once, few, many), or a class if it is expanded.

CDR3 DNA	CDR3 protein	clone size	D gene	J gene	V gene
TGCGCCAGCAGCTTAGGACAGACAGAAAGCTATGGCTACACCTTC	CASSLGQTESYGYTF	.	.	TRBJ1-2	TRBV5-1
TGTGCCAGTAGTATAGCAATAGTCTACAATGAGCAGTTCTTC	CASSIAIVYNEQFF	.	.	TRBJ2-1	TRBV19
TGTGCCAGCAGCTTTGTGACCGGGACTGAAGCTTTCTTT	CASSFVTGTEAFF	few	.	TRBJ1-1	TRBV11-2
TGTGCCAGCAGCTTAATGGACAGGGGGCTCTATGGCTACACCTTC	CASSLMDRGLYGYTF	.	TRBD1	TRBJ1-2	TRBV7-9
TGTGCCAGCAGCCCCGGGACGGGGGATGAAAAACTGTTTTTT	CASSPGTGDEKLFF	.	.	TRBJ1-4	TRBV7-9
TGTGCCAGCAGTGGCAGGACAGGGGGCGGTGAAAAACTGTTTTTT	CASSGRTGGGEKLFF	.	TRBD1	TRBJ1-4	TRBV2
TGTGCCAGCAGTTACAGCGTAGAGACAGGGGTCGGCGGCTACACCTTC	CASSYSVETGVGGYTF	.	TRBD1	TRBJ1-2	TRBV6-5
TGTGCCAGCAGCTTGGGACTAGGCGATGAGCAGTTCTTC	CASSLGLGDEQFF	once	TRBD2	TRBJ2-1	TRBV7-9
TGCAGCGTTCAGACAGGGACTAATGAAAAACTGTTTTTT	CSVQTGTNEKLFF	once	TRBD1	TRBJ1-4	TRBV29-1
TGTGCCAGCAGCCAAGCTCTAACCTACAATGAGCAGTTCTTC	CASSQALTYNEQFF	.	.	TRBJ2-1	TRBV14
TGTGCCAGCAGTTACAACAGGCCGGCCTATGGCTACACCTTC	CASSYNRPAYGYTF	.	.	TRBJ1-2	TRBV6-5
TGCGCCAGCAGGGACTTTAGCTCCTATAATTCACCCCTCCACTTT	CASRDFSSYNSPLHF	.	.	TRBJ1-6	TRBV10-2
TGTGCCAGCAAACAAGGGATTAATTCACCCCTCCACTTT	CASKQGINSPLHF	.	.	TRBJ1-6	TRBV6-5
TGTGCCAGCAGCACCCGGGACAGGTCGACCGGGGAGCTGTTTTTT	CASSTRDRSTGELFF	.	TRBD1	TRBJ2-2	TRBV5-4
TGCGCCAGCAGTCCCGGGACAGGGGGCCTAACCACTGAAGCTTTCTTT	CASSPGTGGLTTEAFF	.	TRBD1	TRBJ1-1	TRBV10-2
TGTGCCAGCAGCAAGTGTGGGCAGATCAAGACCTACGAGCAGTACTTC	CASSKCGQIKTYEQYF	few	.	TRBJ2-7	TRBV21-1
TGTGCCAGCAGTTTTGGGCAGGGACTGGGCAATCAGCCCCAGCATTTT	CASSFGQGLGNQPQHF	.	.	TRBJ1-5	TRBV28
TGTGCCATCAGTGAGTCGGGGTTCTACGAGCAGTACTTC	CAISESGFYEQYF	.	.	TRBJ2-7	TRBV10-3
TGTGCCAGCAGCGATACCGGGACAGGACACAATGGTGAGCAGTTCTTC	CASSDTGTGHNGEQFF	.	TRBD1	TRBJ2-1	TRBV27
TGTGCCAGCCGGGACAGGCTCTACTACAATGAGCAGTTCTTC	CASRDRLYYNEQFF	.	TRBD1	TRBJ2-1	TRBV6-5
TGTGCCAGCAGCGAAATCCCGGGGGCCTCTGGAAACACCATATATTTT	CASSEIPGASGNTIYF	.	.	TRBJ1-3	TRBV3-1/TRBV3-2
TGTGCCAGCAGCCTCCCTCCTGGGGCCCTTGAAACTTTCTTT	CASSLPPGALETFF	.	.	TRBJ1-1	TRBV7-9
TGTGCCAGCAGCTCCCGGGGCTCCTACAATGAGCAGTTCTTC	CASSSRGSYNEQFF	few	.	TRBJ2-1	TRBV7-9
TGTGCCAGCAGTGGGACAGGGAACTACGAGCAGTACTTC	CASSGTGNYEQYF	.	TRBD1	TRBJ2-7	TRBV12-3/TRBV12-4
TGTGCCAGCAGTAGGGACAGCGGTTTCTACACCTTC	CASSRDSGFYTF	.	TRBD1	TRBJ1-2	TRBV25-1
TGTGCCAGCAGCTTGTCGGCCGTTCCCCCCAATGAGCAGTTCTTC	CASSLSAVPPNEQFF	.	.	TRBJ2-1	TRBV5-5
TGCGCCAGCAGCTTGGGTTCTGGAAACACCATATATTTT	CASSLGSGNTIYF	.	.	TRBJ1-3	TRBV5-1
TGCGCCAGCAGCTTGGAACGGGTGAATGAAAAACTGTTTTTT	CASSLERVNEKLFF	.	.	TRBJ1-4	TRBV5-1
TGCGCCAGCAGCTTGGAGGACGGACACACCGGGGAGCTGTTTTTT	CASSLEDGHTGELFF	.	.	TRBJ2-2	TRBV5-1
TGTGCCAGCTCAGGGGGAAGAAACACTGAAGCTTTCTTT	CASSGGRNTEAFF	.	.	TRBJ1-1	TRBV18
TGTGCCAGCAGCGCCCTGCCCGACAGGGCCACTGAAGCTTTCTTT	CASSALPDRATEAFF	.	TRBD1	TRBJ1-1	TRBV9
TGTGCCAGCAGCCAAAGTGGGGGCGTCGTTGAAGCTTTCTTT	CASSQSGGVVEAFF	.	.	TRBJ1-1	TRBV14
TGTGCCAGCAGTGTTCGACAGGGTTACAATGAGCAGTTCTTC	CASSVRQGYNEQFF	.	TRBD1	TRBJ2-1	TRBV27
TGTGCCAGCAGCTCGACGACAGGGACCCCCGAGCAGTACTTC	CASSSTTGTPEQYF	once	TRBD1	TRBJ2-7	TRBV7-9
TGCGCCAGCAGCTCCCGGGGGGGTGACAACGAGCAGTACTTC	CASSSRGGDNEQYF	.	TRBD2	TRBJ2-7	TRBV5-1
TGTGCCAGCAGTTACCGGACAAGGACCCCCGGGGAGCTGTTTTTT	CASSYRTRTPGELFF	.	.	TRBJ2-2	TRBV6-5
TGTGCCAGCAGGCCCGGACAGGGGGCCTCCTATGGCTACACCTTC	CASRPGQGASYGYTF	.	TRBD1	TRBJ1-2	TRBV6-5
TGTGCCAGCAGCTCGGCCGGGACAGGGGGATTGAACGAGCAGTACTTC	CASSSAGTGGLNEQYF	once	TRBD1	TRBJ2-7	TRBV5-4
TGTGCCAGCAGCCAAAAAATCGGGGCCTATAATGAGCAGTTCTTC	CASSQKIGAYNEQFF	.	.	TRBJ2-1	TRBV7-8
TGTGCCAGCAGCGCGACAGGGTCCCGTGAGCAGTTCTTC	CASSATGSREQFF	.	TRBD1	TRBJ2-1	TRBV5-6
TGTGCCAGCAGACAAAGGGGGGGGACGGATGAAGCTTTCTTT	CASRQRGGTDEAFF	.	.	TRBJ1-1	TRBV2
TGTGCCATCAGTGGCAATCTGGGGGAGAACACTGAAGCTTTCTTT	CAISGNLGENTEAFF	.	.	TRBJ1-1	TRBV10-3
TGTGCCAGCGCCCGACTAGCGGGAGCGGAGACCCAGTACTTC	CASARLAGAETQYF	.	TRBD2	TRBJ2-5	TRBV6-5
TGTGCCACCAGCAGATCTCCGTCAACCCTAGCGGGAGGAGAGACCCAGTACTTC	CATSRSPSTLAGGETQYF	.	TRBD2	TRBJ2-5	TRBV15
TGTGCCACCAGCAGGGATACAGGGGATCAGCCCCAGCATTTT	CATSRDTGDQPQHF	.	TRBD1	TRBJ1-5	TRBV15
TGCGCCAGCAGTTCAGGGGCCTCTCCCCATCAGCCCCAGCATTTT	CASSSGASPHQPQHF	.	.	TRBJ1-5	TRBV4-1
TGTGCCAGTAGTTCCGGGACAGGGACCTACGAGCAGTACTTC	CASSSGTGTYEQYF	.	TRBD1	TRBJ2-7	TRBV19
TGTGCCAGCAGCTTAGTTGAGGGCTTCACAGATACGCAGTATTTT	CASSLVEGFTDTQYF	.	.	TRBJ2-3	TRBV7-8
TGCGCCAGCAGCTTGGAGGGGGAAAACTATGGCTACACCTTC	CASSLEGENYGYTF	.	.	TRBJ1-2	TRBV5-1
TGCGCCAGCAGTGCCTCTAGCAGCGGAACCGGGGAGCTGTTTTTT	CASSASSSGTGELFF	once	.	TRBJ2-2	TRBV10-1
TGTGCCAGCAGCGTAAGGTACCAAGAGACCCAGTACTTC	CASSVRYQETQYF	.	.	TRBJ2-5	TRBV9
TGTGCCAGCACCAAGGAAAGGAGCTACGAGCAGTACTTC	CASTKERSYEQYF	.	.	TRBJ2-7	TRBV6-5
TGTGCCAGCAGCTTAGATCTTCGTGGAGGGTTAAGGGACTTC	CASSLDLRGGLRDF	.	.	TRBJ2-7	TRBV11-2
TGTGCCAGCTTCCCGTCAACAGGGGGTAACACTGAAGCTTTCTTT	CASFPSTGGNTEAFF	.	TRBD1	TRBJ1-1	TRBV7-8
TGTGCCAGCAGCCGGGGCTGGGTCCTCACAGATACGCAGTATTTT	CASSRGWVLTDTQYF	once	.	TRBJ2-3	TRBV14
TGCGCCAGCAGCTTGGCCTGGCAGGGGGATACCCAAGAGACCCAGTACTTC	CASSLAWQGDTQETQYF	.	TRBD1	TRBJ2-5	TRBV5-1
TGTGCCAGCAGGGGGGGGGCAGCTCACAATGAGCAGTTCTTC	CASRGGAAHNEQFF	.	.	TRBJ2-1	TRBV6-5
TGCGCCAGCAGCGTGACAGGGGCCCAAGAGACCCAGTACTTC	CASSVTGAQETQYF	once	TRBD1	TRBJ2-5	TRBV5-1
TGCAGCGTTGTCGTTAGCGGGATTTCTGGGGCCAACGTCCTGACTTTC	CSVVVSGISGANVLTF	.	TRBD2	TRBJ2-6	TRBV29-1
TGTGCCAGCAGCCTATCTGTCCGGACTAGCGGGAGCGATGAGCAGTTCTTC	CASSLSVRTSGSDEQFF	.	TRBD2	TRBJ2-1	TRBV3-1/TRBV3-2